The present T cell receptor beta chain was sequenced within a study of early T cells in non-severe SARS-CoV-2 infection. Study in general: Bulk RNA taken from unsorted whole blood was sequenced, leaving chains unpaired.

Germline values: CDR1 SGHTS, CDR2 YDEGEE. The V and J ends lost 4 bases and 8 bases respectively, with 12 bases between them. The CDR3 is 12 amino acids. The library protocol tagged individual cDNA molecules with unique molecular identifiers. TCRdb re-analysed the 5' RACE reads in MiXCR, keeping a single row per CDR3 protein. Of about 52,000 distinct CDR3 sequences in the sample, approximately 10% were seen once. This clonotype has more than one count but fewer than ten. Its antigen is as yet unknown. Study-level points and caveats: The matching step, a VDJdb search, favored anti-spike CD8 responses and missed private and CD4 specificities.

Sequencing used whole blood. The chain links TRBV5-8 to TRBJ1-1; a weak D match, TRBD1 (6 bases). The source of this sequence is an adult who was a healthcare worker with PCR-confirmed SARS-CoV-2 infection or an uninfected control (not recorded which). The CDR3 DNA sequence: TGTGCCAGCAGCCTCAGGGGTCTCGAAGCTTTCTTT. This sequence encodes CASSLRGLEAFF.